This T cell receptor beta chain was observed in a study of blood T cells in healthy people across ages. Points from the study as a whole: Estimates drawn from one million T cells were deemed to understate diversity.

A second PCR of roughly 7 to 11 cycles used a sample-barcoded 5' primer and a J-beta primer mix. Paired-end reads containing CDR3 totaled no fewer than 2.5 million for each sample. A single record per CDR3 protein comes from TCRdb applying MiXCR to the 5' RACE reads. The sample includes about 1.7 million distinct CDR3 sequences, 28% of them seen just once. CDR3 length: 15 residues. Trimming stripped 9 bases from V and 2 bases from J, with 18 bases between. The germline gives CDR1 LNHNV, CDR2 YYDKDF (reference sequence). In regard to this clonotype: Its matching antigen is unknown.

The specimen was blood. The clonotype comes from a woman in her twenties or thirties in good health. The chain couples TRBV15 to TRBJ2-3; D possibly corresponds to TRBD2 (7 bases). Here the CDR3 reads CATNPEGGITDTQYF. The CDR3 bases are TGTGCCACTAACCCCGAGGGGGGGATCACAGATACGCAGTATTTT. The entire variable domain, with the rest obtained from reference TRBV15 and TRBJ2-3, is as follows: DAMVIQNPRYQVTQFGKPVTLSCSQTLNHNVMYWYQQKSSQAPKLLFHYYDKDFNNEADTPDNFQSRRPNTSFCFLDIRSPGLGDTAMYLCATNPEGGITDTQYFGPGTRLTVL.